This T cell receptor (beta chain) was captured in a study of a mutant IDH1 vaccine in newly diagnosed glioma (dated by TCRdb to about 2021). Regarding the study in general: Vaccination was initiated 4-6 weeks after radiotherapy alone, or concurrently with temozolomide cycles in the chemotherapy-containing groups. Of the 25 to 40 treated patients, approximately 60% were male and about 40% were female, and the mean age was roughly 40 years. Before enrollment, most patients had been given radiochemotherapy with temozolomide as standard therapy, while the rest had received either radiotherapy alone or temozolomide alone. The week-35 safety follow-up was designated visit V12, and the week-47 end of study was designated visit V13. Peripheral blood was drawn at six visits: V03 (baseline), V05, V07, V10, V12 and V13. For exploratory analyses, fewer than 30 treated patients had longitudinal TCRB deep sequencing done wherever samples were available. Study-wide findings and limitations: Vaccine-induced immune responses across multiple MHC alleles were detected in 85% to 95% of patients. Selection of PBMC samples for TCRB deep sequencing was based on availability. Pseudoprogression appeared unrelated to alterations in the top peripheral T cell clonotypes detected by TCRB sequencing. It was noted by the authors that analyses of patient blood samples could not be reproduced owing to sample limitations.

Preparation of the library involved the immunoSEQ multiplex PCR assay. Following the manufacturer's protocol, the hsTCRB Kit was used to amplify rearranged TCR beta chain sequences. TCRB libraries were sequenced on an Illumina MiSeq. In the paper's pipeline: Demultiplexing, trimming and gene mapping were performed with the kit vendor's proprietary platform. As stored in TCRdb, this immuneACCESS dataset retains in-frame rearrangements with V and J assigned. A fraction of the clones does not appear; measured against another copy, unresolved V genes explain less than half of the discrepancy, and the remainder lacks a known reason. V and J calls and clone size are copied from that table; D and trimming were computed from the DNA. The sample contains tens of thousands of clones, approximately 82% of them found a single time. The ten biggest clones cover 18% of the sample. From the cysteine through the phenylalanine, the CDR3 covers 15 amino acids. The retained sequence is limited to the CDR3, 45 bases, with the frame set at the first base. Trimmed from V: 4 bases; trimmed from J: 2 bases; junction bases lacking a gene match: 5. CDR1 and CDR2 (SQVTM, ANQGSEA) derive from the germline V gene.

As for this clone: Its antigen is currently not known. Base qualities are not provided; no much larger clone lies one nucleotide away.

According to the study, the label for this sample's time point signals: week 47, end of study. A 20-mer mutant IDH1 peptide at 300 micrograms in Montanide made up each vaccine dose, which was injected subcutaneously together with topical imiquimod. Patients were given eight vaccinations, in weeks 1, 3, 5, 7, 11, 15, 19 and 23, which matched visits V03 through V10. All donors had newly diagnosed IDH1-mutant astrocytomas of WHO grade 3 or 4 that showed loss of nuclear ATRX. The samples were drawn from NOA16, a multicentre, single-arm, open-label phase I trial in Germany that tested a mutant IDH1 peptide vaccine in humans for the first time. Genomic DNA for TCRB sequencing was extracted from EDTA blood using the DNeasy Blood and Tissue Kit.

The rearranged chain carries TRBV29-1 and TRBJ2-1; 10 central bases correspond to TRBD1. The sample here was PBMCs, taken from a glioma patient whose treatment included an IDH1 peptide vaccine. This receptor was taken from a man between 18 and 35 years old with glioma. Some clones in this sample may be carry-over from other donors' samples. At the DNA level, the sequence is TGCAGCGTTGGGGGAGGACAGGGGGCCTACAATGAGCAGTTCTTC. It translates to CSVGGGQGAYNEQFF.